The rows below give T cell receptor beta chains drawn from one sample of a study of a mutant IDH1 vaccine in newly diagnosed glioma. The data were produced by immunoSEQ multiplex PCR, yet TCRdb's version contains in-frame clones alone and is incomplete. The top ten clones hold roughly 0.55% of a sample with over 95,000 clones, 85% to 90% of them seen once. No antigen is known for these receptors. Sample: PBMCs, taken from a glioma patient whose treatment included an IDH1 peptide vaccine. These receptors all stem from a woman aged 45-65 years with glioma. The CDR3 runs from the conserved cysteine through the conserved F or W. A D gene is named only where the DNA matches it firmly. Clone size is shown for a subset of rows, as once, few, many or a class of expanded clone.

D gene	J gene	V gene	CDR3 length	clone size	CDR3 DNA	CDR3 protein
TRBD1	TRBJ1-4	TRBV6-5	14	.	TGTGCCAGCAGTCGGGGACAGGGGAGGGAAAAACTGTTTTTT	CASSRGQGREKLFF
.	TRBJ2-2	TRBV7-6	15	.	TGTGCCAGCAGCTTAGAACCAGGGTACACCGGGGAGCTGTTTTTT	CASSLEPGYTGELFF
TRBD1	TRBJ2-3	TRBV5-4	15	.	TGTGCCAGCAGCGGGGACAGGGATGGCACAGATACGCAGTATTTT	CASSGDRDGTDTQYF
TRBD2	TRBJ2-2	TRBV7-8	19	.	TGTGCCAGCAGCTTAGCGGCAGTAGCGGGAGGGCCGGGAACCGGGGAGCTGTTTTTT	CASSLAAVAGGPGTGELFF
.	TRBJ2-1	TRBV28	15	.	TGTGCCAGCAGTCTCCGAGAAGGTTCCTACAATGAGCAGTTCTTC	CASSLREGSYNEQFF
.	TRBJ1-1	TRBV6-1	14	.	TGTGCCAGCACGCCGGCGGGGATGAACACTGAAGCTTTCTTT	CASTPAGMNTEAFF
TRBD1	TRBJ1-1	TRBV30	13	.	TGTGCCTGGTGTGGGACAGTCAACACTGAAGCTTTCTTT	CAWCGTVNTEAFF
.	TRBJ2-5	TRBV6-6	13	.	TGTGCCAGCAGGCGACGAATCGGGGAGACCCAGTACTTC	CASRRRIGETQYF
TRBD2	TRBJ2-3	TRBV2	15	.	TGTGCCAGCAGTCGACTAGCGGGAGGAGTAGATACGCAGTATTTT	CASSRLAGGVDTQYF
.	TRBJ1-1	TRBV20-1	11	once	TGCAGTGCTAGGCACGGCAGGGAAGCTTTCTTT	CSARHGREAFF
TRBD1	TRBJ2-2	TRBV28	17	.	TGTGCCAGCAGTTTATTTGATTTACAGGGGGCGACCGGGGAGCTGTTTTTT	CASSLFDLQGATGELFF
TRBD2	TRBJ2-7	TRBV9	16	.	TGTGCCAGCAGCGTAGGAAAGGGACTAGCGGCTTACGAGCAGTACTTC	CASSVGKGLAAYEQYF
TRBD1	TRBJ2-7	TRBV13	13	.	TGTGCCAGCAGCTTAGGCAAGGGACAGAAGAGGTACTTC	CASSLGKGQKRYF
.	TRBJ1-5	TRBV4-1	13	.	TGCGCCAGCAGCCAAGCGCAGTGGGAGCCCCAGCATTTT	CASSQAQWEPQHF
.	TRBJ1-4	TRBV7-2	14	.	TGTGCCAGCAGCTTGAGAGGGCGTAATGAAAAACTGTTTTTT	CASSLRGRNEKLFF
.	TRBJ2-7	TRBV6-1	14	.	TGTGCCAGCAAGGACGGGTCGGTCTCCTACGAGCAGTACTTC	CASKDGSVSYEQYF
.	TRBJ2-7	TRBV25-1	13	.	TGTGCCAGCAGTGAGAATCCATCCTACGAGCAGTACTTC	CASSENPSYEQYF
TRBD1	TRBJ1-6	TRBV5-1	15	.	TGCGCCAGCAGCATCCGGGACAGATATAATTCACCCCTCCACTTT	CASSIRDRYNSPLHF